This entry is about one T cell receptor beta chain. The isolated RNA, all of it, was reverse transcribed, so expressed TCRB transcripts were what got sequenced. Profiled with immunoSEQ multiplex PCR; TCRdb holds only in-frame clones, not every one. The profile shows around 300,000 clones, about 14% of them singletons. The CDR3 extends over 18 amino acids. CDR1 and CDR2 (germline): ENHRY, SYGVKD. After removal of 0 bases from V and 1 base from J, the junction contained 6 bases not matched to a gene. This entry belongs to a study of beta chain features in type 1 diabetes. The source is a man aged 30-40 years in good health. The sequenced sample consisted of central memory CD4+ T cells from blood. V usage is TRBV10-3 and J usage is TRBJ2-1; 10 bases map to TRBD2. CDR3 protein: CAISESKGAGGSYNEQFF. Written as DNA, the CDR3 is TGTGCCATCAGTGAGTCGAAGGGAGCGGGAGGGTCCTACAATGAGCAGTTCTTC.